Listed here are 16 T cell receptor beta chains from one sample, sequenced in a study of control samples from healthy donors and cancer patients. Assay: immunoSEQ multiplex PCR; the TCRdb copy retains only in-frame clones and omits some. The table shows approximately 150,000 clones, with 89% occurring only once. The sample taken for sequencing was blood. The receptors were sampled from a man under 40 in good health.

The CDR3 nucleotides are TGCGCCAGCAGCCAAGAGCCAGGACAGACAGATACGCAGTATTTT. Its translation: CASSQEPGQTDTQYF. V is TRBV4-3 and J is TRBJ2-3; possibly TRBD1 for D (6 bases). Germline values: CDR1 LGHNA, CDR2 YSLEER. The CDR3 contains 15 residues. V dropped 0 bases and J dropped 3 bases, with 10 bases sitting between them.

This chain links TRBV5-8 with TRBJ1-1; tentatively, D is TRBD1 (5 bases). The V and J ends lost 2 bases and 3 bases respectively, with 11 bases between them. Germline lookup yields CDR1 SGHTS and CDR2 YDEGEE. The CDR3 extends over 14 amino acids. CDR3 sequence reads: CASSLKGSDTEAFF. The CDR3, as DNA: TGTGCCAGCAGCTTAAAGGGGTCGGACACTGAAGCTTTCTTT.

V gene TRBV19 combines with J gene TRBJ2-7; 11 positions agree with TRBD2. Germline V gives CDR1 LNHDA, CDR2 SQIVND (reference sequence). CDR3 length: 16 amino acids. V shed 7 bases and J 2 bases; nucleotides not matched to a gene: 10. The CDR3 reads CASNPSGGHSTYEQYF. The CDR3 region has the DNA TGTGCCAGTAACCCTAGCGGGGGGCATTCTACCTACGAGCAGTACTTC.

This chain joins TRBV28 and TRBJ1-2; maybe TRBD1 (6 bases). CDR3 length: 15 amino acids. Germline V gene sequence: CDR1 MDHEN, CDR2 SYDVKM. With 5 bases removed from V and 3 bases from J, the gap between germline ends came to 16 bases. The CDR3 is CASSPLLQGYYGYTF. In DNA form, the CDR3 reads TGTGCCAGCAGTCCCCTCCTACAGGGTTACTATGGCTACACCTTC.

As DNA, the CDR3 is TGTGCCAGCAGCCAAATGGGGCTCAATCAGCCCCAGCATTTT. It encodes CASSQMGLNQPQHF. The V and J genes are TRBV3-1 (or the pseudogene TRBV3-2) and TRBJ1-5, with D perhaps TRBD1 (5 bases). Trimming left V 2 bases short and J 3 bases short, with 8 bases between. This CDR3 is 14 amino acids long. Germline-derived CDR1 and CDR2 are LGHDT and YNNKEL (reference sequence).

The chain carries TRBV10-3 and TRBJ1-1; D is ambiguous. The V gene lost 11 bases and the J gene lost 4 bases, with 14 bases spanning the gap. Germline V gene data show CDR1 as ENHRY and CDR2 as SYGVKD. The CDR3 totals 12 residues. CDR3 loop: CAVGREGTEAFF. DNA of the CDR3: TGTGCCGTAGGGAGGGAGGGCACTGAAGCTTTCTTT.

The table lists this clone with a count of one. This sequence joins TRBV5-1 and TRBJ1-4, with D uncertain. The CDR3 is made up of 15 amino acids. Germline CDR1 reads SGHRS; CDR2 reads YFSETQ. Trimming shortened V by 0 bases and J by 4 bases, and 10 bases separated the two germline ends. DNA of the CDR3: TGCGCCAGCAGCTTGGAGGGCCAGAATAATGAAAAACTGTTTTTT. Its translation is CASSLEGQNNEKLFF.

A word on this clone: The junction departs from germline at one end; a sequencing error may be responsible. The rearrangement uses TRBV5-1 and TRBJ2-1; TRBD1 aligns across 9 bases. The CDR3 has 15 residues. Germline V CDR1 and CDR2: SGHRS, YFSETQ. CDR3 in amino acids: CASILGDRDYNEQFF. The CDR3 region has the DNA TGCGCCAGCATCTTGGGGGACAGGGACTACAATGAGCAGTTCTTC.

This clone was seen a single time. The chain couples TRBV5-1 to TRBJ1-2, with D possibly matching TRBD1 (5 bases). This CDR3 is 16 amino acids long. In germline, CDR1 is SGHRS, CDR2 YFSETQ. Trimming left V 0 bases short and J 5 bases short, with 17 bases between. The CDR3, as DNA: TGCGCCAGCAGCTTGGTTGGCGCCGGGACCGTATATGGCTACACCTTC. It specifies CASSLVGAGTVYGYTF.

The chain carries TRBV4-3 and TRBJ2-7; D unclear. The germline V gene encodes CDR1 LGHNA and CDR2 YSLEER. V dropped 0 bases and J dropped 3 bases, with 12 bases sitting between them. This CDR3 has 15 residues. The CDR3 DNA follows: TGCGCCAGCAGCCAAGATCGGCAGGCTCGCTACGAGCAGTACTTC. Translated: CASSQDRQARYEQYF.

The V gene is TRBV24-1, the J gene TRBJ1-2; 8 bases are shared with TRBD1. Unmatched junction bases numbered 9, after V lost 3 bases and J lost 7 bases. CDR1 is KGHDR, CDR2 SFDVKD, per germline. This CDR3 region has 15 residues. CDR3 region: CATSDTQQGDLGYTF. The CDR3 DNA is TGTGCCACCAGTGATACTCAACAGGGGGATCTTGGCTACACCTTC.

This chain connects TRBV3-1 (or the pseudogene TRBV3-2) to TRBJ1-5, with D unresolved. Trimming stripped 2 bases from V and 6 bases from J, with 14 bases between. Germline V lookup: CDR1 LGHDT, CDR2 YNNKEL (reference sequence). The CDR3 covers 15 residues. CDR3 in DNA: TGTGCCAGCAGCCAACGGGGTGGGAGGACTCAGCCCCAGCATTTT. Residues: CASSQRGGRTQPQHF.

DNA of the CDR3: TGTGCCAGCAAAACAGACGGCCTCACCACTGAAGCTTTCTTT. Translated: CASKTDGLTTEAFF. The V and J genes are TRBV5-4 and TRBJ1-1; the D is unclear. Deletions cut 6 bases from V and 4 bases from J, with 16 bases between. The CDR3 spans 14 residues. Germline V gene sequence: CDR1 SGHNT, CDR2 YYREEE (reference sequence).

A single count supports this clone. The sample carries other DNA sequences with the same CDR3. In DNA form, the CDR3 reads TGCAGTGCTAGGGGGGGGGATACGCAGTATTTT. This translates into CSARGGDTQYF. This rearrangement joins TRBV20-1 to TRBJ2-3, with 7 bases that match TRBD2. This CDR3 comprises 11 residues. The germline V gene has CDR1 DFQATT and CDR2 SNEGSKA (reference sequence). The J segment lost 6 bases and the V segment lost 3 bases, leaving 0 bases of the junction unmatched.

The rearrangement joins TRBV6-5 to TRBJ2-7; D might be TRBD1 or TRBD2, each matching 5 bases. Trimming took off 6 bases at V and 6 bases at J, with 9 bases between the two ends. The germline V gene has CDR1 MNHEY and CDR2 SVGAGI. CDR3 length equals 11 residues. CDR3 region: CASRLGGEQYF. In nucleotides, the CDR3 is TGTGCCAGCAGACTTGGGGGCGAGCAGTACTTC.

The chain is built from TRBV3-1 (or the pseudogene TRBV3-2) and TRBJ1-1; D gene uncertain. Trimming removed 6 bases at V and 3 bases at J, with 8 bases between. The CDR3 contains 12 residues. Germline loops: CDR1 LGHDT, CDR2 YNNKEL (reference sequence). CDR3 DNA sequence: TGTGCCAGCAGACACCGTTACACTGAAGCTTTCTTT. This sequence encodes CASRHRYTEAFF.